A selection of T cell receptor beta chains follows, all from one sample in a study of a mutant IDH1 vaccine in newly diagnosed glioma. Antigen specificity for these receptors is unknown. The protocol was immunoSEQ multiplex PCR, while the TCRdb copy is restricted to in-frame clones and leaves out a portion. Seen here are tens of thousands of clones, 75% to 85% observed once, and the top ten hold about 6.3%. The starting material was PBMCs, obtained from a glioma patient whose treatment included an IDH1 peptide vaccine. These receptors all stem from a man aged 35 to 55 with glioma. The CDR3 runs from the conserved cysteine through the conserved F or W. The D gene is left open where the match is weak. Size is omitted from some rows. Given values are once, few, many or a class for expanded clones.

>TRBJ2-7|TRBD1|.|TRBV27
CASSFGQVRGDYEQYF
TGTGCCAGCAGTTTCGGACAGGTTCGAGGGGACTACGAGCAGTACTTC
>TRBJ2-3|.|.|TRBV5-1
CASSLGWGPSTDTQYF
TGCGCCAGCAGCTTGGGGTGGGGCCCGAGCACAGATACGCAGTATTTT
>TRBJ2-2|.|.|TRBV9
CASSGDHTGELFF
TGTGCCAGCAGCGGGGATCACACCGGGGAGCTGTTTTTT
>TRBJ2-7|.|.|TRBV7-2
CASSANPGVSYEQYF
TGTGCCAGCAGCGCGAATCCAGGGGTATCCTACGAGCAGTACTTC
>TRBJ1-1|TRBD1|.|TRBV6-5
CASSRQGGGGTEAFF
TGTGCCAGCAGTAGACAGGGAGGGGGGGGCACTGAAGCTTTCTTT
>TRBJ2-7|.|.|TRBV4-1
CASSQRQATFYFSYEQYF
TGCGCCAGCAGCCAGAGACAGGCGACTTTCTATTTCTCCTACGAGCAGTACTTC
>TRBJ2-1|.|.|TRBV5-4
CASSFTGSYNEQFF
TGTGCCAGCAGCTTTACAGGGTCCTACAATGAGCAGTTCTTC
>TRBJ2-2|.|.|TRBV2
CASRRGTAANTGELFF
TGTGCCAGCAGACGGGGGACGGCCGCGAACACCGGGGAGCTGTTTTTT
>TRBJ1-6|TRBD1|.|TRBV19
CASSIVQGNSPLHF
TGTGCCAGTAGTATAGTACAGGGGAATTCACCCCTCCACTTT
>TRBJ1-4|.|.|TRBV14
CASSQDWAGIRNEKLFF
TGTGCCAGCAGCCAAGATTGGGCAGGGATACGAAATGAAAAACTGTTTTTT
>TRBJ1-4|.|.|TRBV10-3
CAISESSGATNEKLFF
TGTGCCATCAGTGAGTCTTCGGGGGCAACTAATGAAAAACTGTTTTTT
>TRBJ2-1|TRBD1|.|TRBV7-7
CASSQDRLDEQFF
TGTGCTAGCAGTCAGGACAGGTTGGATGAGCAGTTCTTC
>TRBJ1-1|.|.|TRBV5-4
CASSGGTNSNTEAFF
TGTGCCAGCAGCGGCGGGACAAACTCGAACACTGAAGCTTTCTTT
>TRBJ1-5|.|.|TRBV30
CAWRNRERGNQPQHF
TGTGCCTGGAGAAACAGGGAAAGGGGCAATCAGCCCCAGCATTTT
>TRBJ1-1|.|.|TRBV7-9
CASSLTNTEAFF
TGTGCCAGCAGCTTAACGAACACTGAAGCTTTCTTT
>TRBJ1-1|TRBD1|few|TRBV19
CASTPDRRMNTEAFF
TGTGCCAGTACCCCGGACAGGAGGATGAACACTGAAGCTTTCTTT
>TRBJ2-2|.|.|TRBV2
CASSENGLVGGELFF
TGTGCCAGCAGTGAAAACGGCCTAGTAGGCGGGGAGCTGTTTTTT
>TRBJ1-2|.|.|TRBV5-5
CASSFAGVSQYTF
TGTGCCAGCAGCTTTGCAGGGGTTTCTCAATACACCTTC
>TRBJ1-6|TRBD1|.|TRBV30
CAWSGRTGSSSYNSPLHF
TGTGCCTGGAGTGGTCGGACAGGCTCGAGCTCCTATAATTCACCCCTCCACTTT
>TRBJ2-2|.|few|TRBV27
CASSSTRGLRNTGELFF
TGTGCCAGCAGTTCTACCCGGGGGCTTCGGAACACCGGGGAGCTGTTTTTT
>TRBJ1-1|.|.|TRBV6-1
CASSKDRPNTEAFF
TGTGCCAGCAGTAAAGACAGGCCGAACACTGAAGCTTTCTTT
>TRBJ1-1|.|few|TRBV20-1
CSAGRDTEAFF
TGCAGTGCTGGGAGAGACACTGAAGCTTTCTTT
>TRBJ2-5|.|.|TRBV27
CASSLSGGRETQYF
TGTGCCAGCAGTTTATCCGGGGGACGAGAGACCCAGTACTTC